These 13 T cell receptor beta chains were sequenced from one sample in a study of metastatic and nonmetastatic thyroid tumors. Ahead of thyroid surgery, no patient had received treatment of any kind. TCRdb reprocessed the PCR reads using MiXCR. The sample includes about 40,000 clones, roughly an eighth of them seen just once. Material: blood. Receptors originate from a female donor with papillary thyroid cancer or a benign thyroid nodule (not recorded which). Some clones in this sample may be carry-over from other donors' samples.

This clone was counted a few times. The genes are TRBV28 and TRBJ2-7; D is unclear. This CDR3 comprises 14 residues. The germline V and J ends were trimmed by 5 bases and 12 bases, with 23 bases remaining between them. Germline V gives CDR1 MDHEN, CDR2 SYDVKM. CDR3 protein: CASSPTSQRLLVYF. In DNA form, the CDR3 reads TGTGCCAGCAGTCCCACCTCCCAACGCTTGTTGGTGTACTTC.

The rearrangement uses TRBV27 and TRBJ1-6; unclear D gene. The CDR3 has 14 amino acids. Germline lookup yields CDR1 MNHEY and CDR2 SMNVEV (reference sequence). Trimming removed 6 bases at V and 7 bases at J, with 13 bases between. The CDR3 is CASSDGEGNSPLHF. DNA of the CDR3: TGTGCCAGCAGCGACGGGGAGGGAAATTCACCCCTCCACTTT.

This clone was counted at least ten times. The V gene is TRBV27, the J gene TRBJ2-7; 7 bases align to TRBD1. Trimming cost V 3 bases and J 3 bases; bases outside gene matches: 5. This CDR3 spans 14 amino acids. Germline CDR1 is MNHEY and CDR2 is SMNVEV (reference sequence). The CDR3 nucleotides are TGTGCCAGCAGTTTTCTGGACAGGTACTACGAGCAGTACTTC. Translated, it gives CASSFLDRYYEQYF.

This clone was recorded many times. The chain uses TRBV20-1 and TRBJ2-1; D is undetermined. CDR1 and CDR2 (germline): DFQATT, SNEGSKA (reference sequence). V was cut by 6 bases and J by 7 bases, with 19 bases left in between. The length of the CDR3 is 14 residues. This CDR3 reads CSAHILSKWNEQFF. The CDR3 nucleotides read TGCAGTGCCCACATCCTTTCGAAATGGAATGAGCAGTTCTTC.

This clone was seen a few times. The chain employs TRBV12-3 or TRBV12-4 and TRBJ2-7; a possible D gene is TRBD1 (6 bases). This CDR3 is built from 14 residues. V was clipped by 6 bases and J by 2 bases, with 14 bases between them. The CDR3 nucleotides read TGTGCCAGCAGACAAACTAGGGGGACCTACGAGCAGTACTTC. This translates into CASRQTRGTYEQYF.

Regarding this clone: A much larger clone differs from this one at a single base, so this may be a read error. This chain links TRBV11-1 with TRBJ1-5; D unclear. V gave up 6 bases and J gave up 0 bases, with 15 bases separating them. Germline assignment: CDR1 SGHAT and CDR2 FQDESV (reference sequence). The CDR3 sequence is 16 residues long. The CDR3 DNA reads as TGTGCCAGCAGAAGAACCCAGGCAAATAGCAATCAGCCCCAGCATTTT. Translated: CASRRTQANSNQPQHF. Filled out from reference TRBV11-1 and TRBJ1-5, the complete variable domain reads EAEVAQSPRYKITEKSQAVAFWCDPISGHATLYWYRQILGQGPELLVQFQDESVVDDSQLPKDRFSAERLKGVDSTLKIQPAELGDSAMYLCASRRTQANSNQPQHFGDGTRLSIL.

This clone was counted many times. This chain links TRBV9 with TRBJ2-2; TRBD2 agrees at 13 bases. CDR3 size: 21 residues. Germline V gene data show CDR1 as SGDLS and CDR2 as YYNGEE. The J segment lost 0 bases and the V segment lost 3 bases, leaving 14 bases of the junction unmatched. CDR3 nucleotide sequence: TGTGCCAGCAGCGGCTCTCGGGAGAGACTAGCGGGAGGTTCGAACACCGGGGAGCTGTTTTTT. This gives the protein CASSGSRERLAGGSNTGELFF.

Ten or more counts support this clone. This CDR3 is CASSVGLIQETQYF. The CDR3 DNA sequence: TGTGCCAGCAGTGTGGGCTTAATCCAAGAGACCCAGTACTTC. The rearrangement joins TRBV2 to TRBJ2-5; D is unclear. Looked up from germline, CDR1 is SNHLY and CDR2 is FYNNEI. Trimming shortened V by 4 bases and J by 1 base, and 10 bases separated the two germline ends. This CDR3 comprises 14 residues.

This clone was counted at least ten times. The same CDR3 is also encoded by other DNA sequences in this sample. CDR3 sequence: CASSIGPGVYEQYF. Written as DNA, the CDR3 is TGTGCCAGCTCAATCGGTCCGGGGGTCTACGAGCAGTACTTC. The V call is TRBV18, the J call TRBJ2-7, with TRBD2 as a possible D gene (6 bases). The CDR3 length is 14 residues. V lost 5 bases to trimming and J lost 3 bases, with 14 bases between them. Per the germline V gene, CDR1 is KGHSH and CDR2 is LQKENI.

There are many counts of this clone. The chain links TRBV5-6 to TRBJ2-2; 9 nucleotides align to TRBD2. V shed 7 bases, J shed 6 bases, and the junction held 22 bases outside the gene matches. The CDR3 sequence is 19 residues long. CDR1 is SGHDT, CDR2 YYEEEE, per germline. In DNA, the CDR3 is TGTGCCAGCCGAGGAACAGGGACTAGCAGGTCCCCCGCATCCGGGGAGCTGTTTTTT. As protein: CASRGTGTSRSPASGELFF. The whole variable domain, remainder taken from reference TRBV5-6 and TRBJ2-2, is DAGVTQSPTHLIKTRGQQVTLRCSPKSGHDTVSWYQQALGQGPQFIFQYYEEEERQRGNFPDRFSGHQFPNYSSELNVNALLLGDSALYLCASRGTGTSRSPASGELFFGEGSRLTVL.

This clone was seen repeatedly, ten times or more. The V gene is TRBV10-2, the J gene TRBJ1-1, with a possible D match to TRBD1 (5 bases). The germline V gene has CDR1 WSHSY and CDR2 SAAADI. V was clipped by 6 bases and J by 5 bases, with 13 bases between them. The CDR3 has 13 residues. The CDR3: CASRGGAGTEAFF. The CDR3 DNA is TGCGCCAGCAGGGGTGGGGCGGGAACTGAAGCTTTCTTT.

This clone has ten or more counts. A much larger clone is a single base away; this may be a read error. The sample contains more than one DNA sequence encoding this CDR3. The chain couples TRBV11-2 to TRBJ1-1; D may be TRBD1 (6 bases). The CDR3 has 13 amino acids. Germline lookup yields CDR1 SGHAT and CDR2 FQNNGV. The CDR3, as DNA: TGTGCCAGCAGCGGTGACAGGAACACTGAAGCCTTCTTT. Amino acid sequence: CASSGDRNTEAFF.

This clone showed up just a few times. V usage is TRBV6-5 and J usage is TRBJ1-1, with TRBD1 matching 7 bases. CDR1 MNHEY and CDR2 SVGAGI come from the germline V gene. The CDR3 totals 16 residues. J gave up 9 bases and V 2 bases, and 15 bases lay outside the gene matches. This chain's CDR3 is CASSYGAGGKFAKAFF. DNA for the CDR3: TGTGCCAGCAGTTACGGGGCAGGGGGGAAATTCGCTAAAGCTTTCTTT.